Listed below are T cell receptor beta chains from one sample, sequenced in a study of T cell repertoires in cytomegalovirus infection. No antigen has been identified for these receptors. One entry per CDR3 protein results from TCRdb running MiXCR on the reads. The sample has 150,000 to 200,000 distinct CDR3 sequences, 20% to 25% seen once. Material: CD8+ T cells from cultured PBMCs, obtained from culture after CMV antigen stimulation. These receptors were taken from a human donor in good health (CMV status not recorded). Some clones in this sample may be carry-over from other donors' samples. Each CDR3 is given with its conserved first and last residue. The D gene is left open where the match is weak. Expanded clones are given a class, and other clones once, few, many or no size at all.

D	size	J	V	DNA	CDR3
NA	few	TRBJ1-1	TRBV4-1	TGCGCCAGCAGCCAAGTCTTCCAGGGCGCCACTGAAGCTTTCTTT	CASSQVFQGATEAFF
TRBD1	NA	TRBJ1-2	TRBV27	TGTGCCAGCTCACGGGCAGGGGGCGGAAACTATGGCTACACCTTC	CASSRAGGGNYGYTF
NA	few	TRBJ1-2	TRBV6-6	TGTGCCAGCAGTTACTCGGCGCTACAGGGCAGTAACTATGGCTACACCTTC	CASSYSALQGSNYGYTF
NA	NA	TRBJ2-7	TRBV7-8	TGTGCCAGCAGACCATCCTCCCAGGGGTGGTACGAGCAGTACTTC	CASRPSSQGWYEQYF
TRBD1	NA	TRBJ2-3	TRBV27	TGTGCCAGCAGTTCGGACAGGTCGGTGGATACGCAGTATTTT	CASSSDRSVDTQYF
TRBD1	NA	TRBJ2-2	TRBV7-8	TGTGCCAGCAGCCCCACCGGGACAGGGAACACCGGGGAGCTGTTTTTT	CASSPTGTGNTGELFF
NA	few	TRBJ1-1	TRBV2	TGTGCCAGCTGGATGACGGTGAACACTGAAGCTTTCTTT	CASWMTVNTEAFF
TRBD1	few	TRBJ2-2	TRBV12-5	TGTGCTAGTGGTTTGGTAACCGAGACAGGGTACTTCACCGGGGAGCTGTTTTTT	CASGLVTETGYFTGELFF
NA	NA	TRBJ2-7	TRBV6-1	TGTGCCAGCAGTGAGTGGCAGGCTCCTCTCGAGCAGTACTTC	CASSEWQAPLEQYF
TRBD1	NA	TRBJ2-7	TRBV2	TGTGCCATCCTAGGGGAAGGACAGGGGGATGGCGAGCAGTACTTC	CAILGEGQGDGEQYF